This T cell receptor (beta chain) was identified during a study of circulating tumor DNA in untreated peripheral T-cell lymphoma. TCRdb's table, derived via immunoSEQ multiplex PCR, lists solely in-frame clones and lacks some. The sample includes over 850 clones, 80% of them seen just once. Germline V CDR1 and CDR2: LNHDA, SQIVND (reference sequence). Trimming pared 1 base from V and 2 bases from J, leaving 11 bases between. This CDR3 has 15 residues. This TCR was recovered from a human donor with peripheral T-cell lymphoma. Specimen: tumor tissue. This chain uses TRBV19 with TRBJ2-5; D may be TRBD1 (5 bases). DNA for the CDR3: TGTGCCAGTAGTATAGGACAGTCCCTTCAAGAGACCCAGTACTTC. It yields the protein CASSIGQSLQETQYF.